This TCR beta chain is drawn from a study of blood T cell repertoires in COVID-19. TCRdb's copy holds only in-frame clones and misses some; the assay was immunoSEQ multiplex PCR. The sample has fewer than 110,000 clones; less than 90% are singletons. Germline V CDR1 and CDR2: SGHDN, FVKESK. This CDR3 is 16 amino acids long. V dropped 0 bases and J dropped 7 bases, with 16 bases sitting between them. The sequence derives from a human donor in a cohort sampled during active COVID-19. The sequencing input was peripheral blood. This chain joins TRBV14 and TRBJ2-1; D may be TRBD1 (6 bases). The CDR3 DNA is TGTGCCAGCAGCCAAGAATTGCGTTCTCAGGGGAATGAGCAGTTCTTC. It translates to CASSQELRSQGNEQFF.